This TCR beta chain emerged from a study of beta chain features in type 1 diabetes. The study, taken as a whole, reports: Healthy donors had naive, central memory and Treg TCRB repertoires that appeared less similar than those seen among patients.

With 7 bases removed from V and 4 bases from J, the gap between germline ends came to 13 bases. CDR3 length equals 13 residues. The germline CDR1 and CDR2 sequences are MDHEN and SYDVKM. Expressed TCRB transcripts got sequenced, as all isolated RNA was reverse transcribed. Reads from naive, central memory and regulatory T cell samples averaged roughly 3.8 million. Only in-frame clones appear in the TCRdb table, and some are missing; sequencing was by immunoSEQ multiplex PCR. The table shows some 500,000 clones, with about an eighth occurring only once. About this clone itself: Its antigen is unknown.

The chain joins TRBV28 to TRBJ1-2; D not resolved. What was sequenced was naive CD4+ T cells from blood. The sequence derives from a woman under 30 in good health. CDR3 sequence (DNA): TGTGCCAGCATGGCAGACGAAAGCTATGGCTACACCTTC. Translating it yields CASMADESYGYTF.